The rows below give T cell receptor beta chains drawn from one sample of a study of prognosis after radiotherapy for stage I lung cancer. TCRdb analysed the multiplex PCR reads with MiXCR anew, one entry per CDR3 protein. The top ten hold about 25% of the sample, which has roughly 38,000 distinct CDR3 sequences, approximately 25% seen once. The source was PBMCs, collected before or after stereotactic body radiation therapy (not recorded which). These receptors all stem from a donor aged 50 or older with non-small cell lung cancer. Both conserved end residues are part of each CDR3. Expanded clones get a size class; other rows say once, few or many, or leave the size out.

>many|TRBV28|TRBJ1-6|14
CASSSRRDNSPLHF
>many|TRBV30|TRBJ1-5|14
CAWSVGQGNQPQHF
>many|TRBV19|TRBJ1-4|17
CASRMIGQGAEGEKLFF
>few|TRBV5-4|TRBJ2-7|12
CASSLVLGEQYF
>few|TRBV18|TRBJ1-1|15
CASSPPAGVSTEAFF
>many|TRBV19|TRBJ1-2|12
CASQIGGIGYTF
>many|TRBV19|TRBJ1-5|18
CASSPTGTGGDSNQPQHF
>many|TRBV24-1|TRBJ2-2|15
CATSDRLGGTGELFF
>many|TRBV18|TRBJ1-5|13
CASSPGRNQPQHF
>many|TRBV7-2|TRBJ2-7|13
CASSLDARGEQYF
>many|TRBV6-1|TRBJ1-4|14
CASNGQGRGEKLFF
>many|TRBV28|TRBJ1-5|15
CASKSGRNSNQPQHF
>-|TRBV24-1|TRBJ2-3|14
CATSVNDVTDTQYF
>many|TRBV6-1|TRBJ1-5|17
CASSTYPLNREDQPQHF
>many|TRBV27|TRBJ2-5|15
CASRRSGGAGETQYF
>many|TRBV5-6|TRBJ1-2|17
CASTPGPAGPFFYGYTF
>many|TRBV5-5|TRBJ2-2|16
CASSLGEGRGTGELFF
>many|TRBV6-1|TRBJ2-5|15
CASSVSSGDQETQYF
>many|TRBV5-1|TRBJ2-6|17
CASSLAWQSSGANVLTF
>many|TRBV18|TRBJ2-7|17
CASSPRFNFFRIYEQYF
>many|TRBV5-8|TRBJ2-2|17
CASSGGTGLFDTGELFF
>few|TRBV4-2|TRBJ2-5|16
CASSQGGGGNQETQYF
>many|TRBV4-2|TRBJ2-3|18
CASSQDLETSGDTDTQYF
>medium-sized|TRBV20-1|TRBJ2-5|14
CSASPSGSQETQYF
>many|TRBV6-1|TRBJ1-1|12
CASRRPTGEAFF
>-|TRBV6-1|TRBJ2-1|20
CASSDCSQGLAGSSYNEQLF
>many|TRBV6-1|TRBJ1-1|13
CASSEDRNTEAFF
>-|TRBV5-1|TRBJ1-1|13
CASSLWGNTEAFF
>many|TRBV5-5|TRBJ2-7|15
CASSLVTGNNYEQYF
>many|TRBV6-9|TRBJ1-5|14
CASSYVAGNQPQHF
>many|TRBV19|TRBJ1-4|14
CASNTGYSGEKLFF
>-|TRBV29-1|TRBJ2-5|13
CSVEPPRKETQYF
>many|TRBV6-1|TRBJ2-7|14
CASSAGGGPDEQYF
>many|TRBV28|TRBJ1-1|14
CASRENRGNTEAFF
>many|TRBV19|TRBJ2-7|16
CASSRTSGRAGGEQYF
>many|TRBV5-5|TRBJ2-3|14
CASSPTGSTDTQYF